Listed below are T cell receptor beta chains from one sample, sequenced in a study of early T cells in non-severe SARS-CoV-2 infection. MiXCR was run by TCRdb on the 5' RACE reads, yielding one entry per CDR3 protein. The sample has 40,000 to 55,000 distinct CDR3 sequences; almost 7.5% are singletons. The sequenced sample was whole blood. All receptors derive from an adult who was a healthcare worker with PCR-confirmed SARS-CoV-2 infection or an uninfected control (not recorded which). CDR3s include the opening cysteine and the closing phenylalanine or tryptophan. D genes are given only for firm matches. Clone size, where shown, is once, few, many, or a class for clones that have expanded.

many,.,TRBV6-2/TRBV6-3,TRBJ1-1,CASSYLLGRDTEAFF,TGTGCCAGCAGTTACCTTTTGGGGAGGGACACTGAAGCTTTCTTT
many,.,TRBV6-1,TRBJ1-5,CASRTDYQPQHF,TGTGCCAGTCGGACAGATTATCAGCCCCAGCATTTT
.,TRBD2,TRBV30,TRBJ2-3,CAWSVAGGTDTQYF,TGTGCCTGGAGTGTCGCGGGGGGCACAGATACGCAGTATTTT
many,.,TRBV5-1,TRBJ1-2,CASSLSGGLDYGYTF,TGCGCCAGCAGCTTGAGCGGAGGACTCGACTATGGCTACACCTTC
many,.,TRBV5-1,TRBJ2-2,CASSLVGVLTGELFF,TGCGCCAGCAGCTTGGTCGGGGTCTTAACCGGGGAGCTGTTTTTT
few,TRBD2,TRBV7-2,TRBJ2-7,CASREGGTSGATYEQYF,TGTGCCAGCAGGGAGGGAGGGACTAGCGGGGCGACCTACGAGCAGTACTTC
few,.,TRBV5-1,TRBJ2-1,CASSLVRTDNNEQFF,TGCGCCAGCAGCTTGGTAAGGACCGACAACAATGAGCAGTTCTTC
many,.,TRBV7-9,TRBJ2-1,CASSPMDARAYNEQFF,TGTGCCAGCAGCCCAATGGACGCGAGGGCCTACAATGAGCAGTTCTTC
few,.,TRBV7-6,TRBJ2-3,CASSSRSDTQYF,TGTGCCAGCAGCTCCCGTTCGGATACGCAGTATTTT
many,.,TRBV4-1,TRBJ1-5,CASSQDEGLRNQPQHF,TGCGCCAGCAGCCAAGATGAGGGTTTGCGCAATCAGCCCCAGCATTTT
few,.,TRBV29-1,TRBJ1-1,CSVVMGRVTEAFF,TGCAGCGTTGTTATGGGGCGCGTCACTGAAGCTTTCTTT
.,.,TRBV4-1,TRBJ1-1,CASSQTANTEAFF,TGCGCCAGCAGCCAAACAGCCAACACTGAAGCTTTCTTT
.,.,TRBV7-9,TRBJ1-1,CASSPSRPEAFF,TGTGCCAGCAGCCCCAGTCGGCCTGAAGCTTTCTTT
many,TRBD1,TRBV19,TRBJ2-1,CASSPRTGNYNEQFF,TGTGCCAGTAGTCCCCGGACAGGGAACTACAATGAGCAGTTCTTC
many,TRBD1,TRBV4-2,TRBJ2-7,CASSQGGTGDTYEQYF,TGTGCCAGCAGCCAAGGGGGGACAGGGGATACCTACGAGCAGTACTTC
few,.,TRBV29-1,TRBJ1-2,CSDGSSYGYTF,TGCAGCGACGGGAGCTCCTATGGCTACACCTTC
many,.,TRBV27,TRBJ2-7,CASRRLAHPTYYEQYF,TGTGCCAGCCGTCGGCTCGCTCATCCTACGTACTACGAGCAGTACTTC
many,.,TRBV18,TRBJ2-5,CASSRSGPETQYF,TGTGCCAGCTCACGCTCAGGCCCGGAGACCCAGTACTTC
few,.,TRBV5-1,TRBJ2-1,CASSSQGGEQFF,TGCGCCAGCAGCTCACAAGGGGGTGAGCAGTTCTTC
few,.,TRBV12-3/TRBV12-4,TRBJ2-7,CASRSSGRATYEQYF,TGTGCCAGCAGGTCCTCGGGTAGGGCTACCTACGAGCAGTACTTC